The 31 T cell receptor beta chains presented below share a single source sample, sequenced in a study of T-cell memory formation after mild COVID-19. One entry per CDR3 protein results from TCRdb running MiXCR on the 5' RACE reads. The data show fewer than 250,000 distinct CDR3 sequences, with over 9.5% seen just once and 2.5% to 3.5% held by the top ten. Sample: PBMCs or a T cell subset sorted from them (not recorded which). These TCRs come from a man younger than 35 who had mild COVID-19 (a few samples of this study predate the infection). Cell type and time point are not known.

This rearrangement joins TRBV2 to TRBJ2-1, with 8 positions matching TRBD1. This CDR3 is 12 amino acids long. The V gene end was trimmed by 8 bases and the J gene end by 9 bases; junction bases not matched to a gene: 6. Looked up from germline, CDR1 is SNHLY and CDR2 is FYNNEI. This CDR3 reads CASQQGDSEQFF. CDR3 coding DNA: TGTGCCAGCCAACAGGGGGATAGTGAGCAGTTCTTC.

There are many counts of this clonotype. J is TRBJ2-7 and V is TRBV3-1, with D uncertain. The CDR3 is 14 residues long. Germline V CDR1 and CDR2: LGHDT, YNNKEL (reference sequence). With 1 base removed from V and 4 bases from J, the gap between germline ends came to 11 bases. CDR3: CASSQGWSVYEQYV. The CDR3 DNA reads TGTGCCAGCAGCCAAGGGTGGTCGGTGTACGAGCAGTACGTC.

This clonotype occurred a few times. The chain recombines TRBV7-9 with TRBJ2-5, with D possibly called TRBD1 or TRBD2 (5 bases each). Germline V gene sequence: CDR1 SEHNR, CDR2 FQNEAQ (reference sequence). The CDR3 sequence is 16 residues long. Trimming took off 2 bases at V and 2 bases at J, with 15 bases between the two ends. The CDR3 DNA reads as TGTGCCAGCAGCTTACGTGCGAGGGGCGGACAAGAGACCCAGTACTTC. Its protein product is CASSLRARGGQETQYF.

The chain uses TRBV7-2 and TRBJ1-1; possible D gene TRBD1, 5 bases. Deletions cut 1 base from V and 5 bases from J, with 8 bases between. Germline assignment: CDR1 SGHTA and CDR2 FQGNSA. CDR3 length equals 13 residues. Written as DNA, the CDR3 is TGTGCCAGCAGCTTAGGGGGACGGACTGAAGCTTTCTTT. Translating it yields CASSLGGRTEAFF.

V is TRBV5-1 and J is TRBJ2-6; TRBD1 aligns across 9 bases. CDR3 length: 17 residues. Germline CDR1 is SGHRS and CDR2 is YFSETQ. V shed 3 bases, J shed 2 bases, and the junction held 6 bases outside the gene matches. The CDR3 protein is CASSSRTGETGANVLTF. The CDR3 DNA reads as TGCGCCAGCAGCTCCCGGACAGGGGAAACTGGGGCCAACGTCCTGACTTTC.

Only a few counts were recorded for this clonotype. The rearrangement uses TRBV5-1 and TRBJ1-3; no reliable D call. V lost 3 bases and J lost 2, with 6 bases in between. CDR1 is SGHRS and CDR2 is YFSETQ in the germline V gene. CDR3 length: 13 residues. CDR3 residues: CASSSKTGNTIYF. CDR3 nucleotides: TGCGCCAGCAGCTCCAAAACTGGAAACACCATATATTTT.

This clonotype came up a few times. The rearrangement links TRBV24-1 to TRBJ1-1; D is unresolved. V was clipped by 3 bases and J by 10 bases, with 11 bases between them. Germline V gene lookup returns CDR1 KGHDR and CDR2 SFDVKD. This CDR3 is 12 amino acids long. CDR3 region: CATSDVYERAFF. The CDR3 coding sequence is TGTGCCACCAGTGATGTATACGAGAGAGCTTTCTTT.

This clonotype was found many times. The chain links TRBV12-3 or TRBV12-4 to TRBJ2-2; maybe TRBD2 (6 bases). The CDR3 covers 14 residues. Trimming removed 7 bases from V and 6 bases from J, with 15 bases in between. The CDR3 DNA follows: TGTGCCAGCACCCCGAGCAGGAGGGCCGGGGAGCTGTTTTTT. Translated, it gives CASTPSRRAGELFF.

In its sample, this clonotype ranks as medium-sized (0.01 to 0.1%). J is TRBJ2-7 and V is TRBV6-5; D may be TRBD2 (6 bases). Germline CDR1 reads MNHEY; CDR2 reads SVGAGI. The CDR3 runs 12 residues. Between the trimmed V and J ends, which lost 6 bases and 6 bases, there was a span of 12 bases. The CDR3 nucleotides are TGTGCCAGCAGGGAGCGGCGGGGCGAGCAGTACTTC. This gives the protein CASRERRGEQYF.

This clonotype showed up just a few times. V gene TRBV7-2 combines with J gene TRBJ2-3, with 8 bases that match TRBD1. The J segment lost 2 bases and the V segment lost 9 bases, leaving 7 bases of the junction unmatched. Germline CDR1 SGHTA, CDR2 FQGNSA. The CDR3 spans 14 residues. The CDR3 coding sequence is TGTGCCAGTGGGGACAGGTCCTACACAGATACGCAGTATTTT. Translating it yields CASGDRSYTDTQYF.

This chain links TRBV28 with TRBJ2-7, with D perhaps given as TRBD1 or TRBD2 (5 bases each). V was clipped by 4 bases and J by 4 bases, with 17 bases between them. CDR1 is MDHEN, CDR2 SYDVKM, per germline. CDR3 length equals 15 residues. CDR3 DNA sequence: TGTGCCAGCAGTTCCCCGGGCTGGGGGAATTACGAGCAGTACTTC. Encoded protein: CASSSPGWGNYEQYF.

The chain is built from TRBV5-1 and TRBJ2-7, with 8 bases that match TRBD1. Germline lookup yields CDR1 SGHRS and CDR2 YFSETQ. The V segment lost 6 bases and the J segment 10 bases; nucleotides outside the gene matches: 12. CDR3 size: 13 residues. CDR3 region: CASTRLDRVIQYV. CDR3 sequence (DNA): TGCGCCAGCACCCGCTTGGACAGGGTTATTCAGTACGTC.

This clonotype was seen more than once but under ten times. This chain joins TRBV6-2 or TRBV6-3 and TRBJ2-3; D might be TRBD2 (6 bases). CDR3 length equals 14 residues. CDR1 is MNHEY, CDR2 SVGEGT, per germline. V lost 6 bases and J lost 2, with 12 bases in between. The CDR3 nucleotides are TGTGCCAGCAGGCTCGGGGGTTACACAGATACGCAGTATTTT. Encoded protein: CASRLGGYTDTQYF.

The table lists this clonotype with a few counts. The J gene is TRBJ2-1, the V gene TRBV7-2, with D unresolved. The CDR3 is 13 residues long. Trimming shortened V by 5 bases and J by 2 bases, and 7 bases separated the two germline ends. Per germline, CDR1 SGHTA and CDR2 FQGNSA. The CDR3 sequence: CASSLATYNEQFF. DNA for the CDR3: TGTGCCAGCAGCCTGGCTACCTACAATGAGCAGTTCTTC. Looking up the rest from reference TRBV7-2 and TRBJ2-1 gives the full variable domain: GAGVSQSPSNKVTEKGKDVELRCDPISGHTALYWYRQSLGQGLEFLIYFQGNSAPDKSGLPSDRFSAERTGGSVSTLTIQRTQQEDSAVYLCASSLATYNEQFFGPGTRLTVL.

This clonotype has more than one count but fewer than ten. This chain uses TRBV7-9 with TRBJ1-1, with D perhaps TRBD1 (5 bases). Looked up from germline, CDR1 is SEHNR and CDR2 is FQNEAQ (reference sequence). The length of the CDR3 is 16 residues. Trimming cost V 5 bases and J 6 bases, with 22 bases left between them. CDR3 region: CASSLGGGRRLSEAFF. DNA for the CDR3: TGTGCCAGCAGCCTTGGGGGGGGAAGAAGGTTATCTGAAGCTTTCTTT.

The rearrangement uses TRBV9 and TRBJ2-5, with D hard to call. Germline-derived CDR1 and CDR2 are SGDLS and YYNGEE. The CDR3 contains 14 residues. Trimming cost V 10 bases and J 3 bases, with 19 bases left between them. This CDR3 is CARVCVTDEETQYF. The CDR3 bases are TGTGCCCGGGTGTGTGTGACGGATGAAGAGACCCAGTACTTC. Full variable domain (outside the CDR3, taken from reference TRBV9 and TRBJ2-5): DSGVTQTPKHLITATGQRVTLRCSPRSGDLSVYWYQQSLDQGLQFLIQYYNGEERAKGNILERFSAQQFPDLHSELNLSSLELGDSALYFCARVCVTDEETQYFGPGTRLLVL.

The V call is TRBV3-1, the J call TRBJ1-1; D is unclear. Germline V lookup: CDR1 LGHDT, CDR2 YNNKEL (reference sequence). Trimming took 6 bases from V and 3 from J, leaving 5 bases between them. CDR3 length: 11 residues. Here the CDR3 reads CASRGYTEAFF. The CDR3 bases are TGTGCCAGCAGGGGCTACACTGAAGCTTTCTTT. Supplemented by reference TRBV3-1 and TRBJ1-1, the full variable domain reads DTAVSQTPKYLVTQMGNDKSIKCEQNLGHDTMYWYKQDSKKFLKIMFSYNNKELIINETVPNRFSPKSPDKAHLNLHINSLELGDSAVYFCASRGYTEAFFGQGTRLTVV.

The table lists this clonotype with a count of one. The chain combines TRBV18 with TRBJ1-1; TRBD1 matches 9 bases. Germline-derived CDR1 and CDR2 are KGHSH and LQKENI. The CDR3 is made up of 16 amino acids. With V trimmed by 5 bases and J by 4 bases, 11 bases remained unmatched. The CDR3 nucleotides are TGTGCCAGCTCAGACCTTACAGGGGGCGGGAGCACTGAAGCTTTCTTT. Translated, it gives CASSDLTGGGSTEAFF.

This clonotype has just a few counts. V is TRBV6-2 or TRBV6-3 and J is TRBJ1-5; 10 nucleotides agree with TRBD1. The CDR3 consists of 18 residues. The germline CDR1 and CDR2 sequences are MNHEY and SVGEGT. V dropped 5 bases and J dropped 2; count of bases not matched to a gene: 12. CDR3 protein: CASSGDRGRVSGNQPQHF. The CDR3 nucleotides read TGTGCCAGCAGTGGAGACAGGGGGCGCGTCTCTGGCAATCAGCCCCAGCATTTT.

The chain is built from TRBV5-6 and TRBJ2-1; 11 positions match TRBD2. This CDR3 has 15 residues. V lost 2 bases to trimming and J lost 10 bases; unmatched junction nucleotides: 8. Germline V gene lookup returns CDR1 SGHDT and CDR2 YYEEEE. The CDR3 is CASSFSSGGSREQFF. In nucleotides, the CDR3 is TGTGCCAGCAGCTTCTCTAGCGGGGGGTCTAGGGAGCAGTTCTTC.

This sequence joins TRBV5-1 and TRBJ1-4, with D perhaps TRBD1 (6 bases). The length of the CDR3 is 15 residues. Trimming shortened V by 2 bases and J by 7 bases, and 15 bases separated the two germline ends. Looked up from germline, CDR1 is SGHRS and CDR2 is YFSETQ. The CDR3 region has the DNA TGCGCCAGCAGCTTATTCAGGGGCCAAGGTGAAAAACTGTTTTTT. This gives the protein CASSLFRGQGEKLFF.

This clonotype was seen a handful of times. This chain uses TRBV20-1 with TRBJ2-1, with D hard to call. CDR3 length equals 12 residues. Germline V gives CDR1 DFQATT, CDR2 SNEGSKA (reference sequence). Trimming cost V 5 bases and J 10 bases, with 15 bases left between them. The CDR3 DNA sequence: TGCAGTGCTTCTGACTCCGGCTGGGAGCAGTTCTTC. Translated: CSASDSGWEQFF.

This clonotype was counted a few times. V and J are TRBV7-2 and TRBJ1-2; a possible D gene is TRBD1 (5 bases). The CDR3 loop spans 15 amino acids. V was cut by 4 bases and J by 6 bases, with 18 bases left in between. Germline assignment: CDR1 SGHTA and CDR2 FQGNSA. The CDR3 DNA reads as TGTGCCAGCAGCTCAGGGCGGGGGAGTCAGGATGGCTACACCTTC. It codes for CASSSGRGSQDGYTF.

The chain uses TRBV18 and TRBJ2-3; possibly TRBD1 for D (6 bases). V shed 4 bases and J shed 0 bases, with 14 bases lying between them. The CDR3 spans 16 residues. The germline V gene encodes CDR1 KGHSH and CDR2 LQKENI. The CDR3 loop reads CASSLFGRGSTDTQYF. The CDR3 DNA reads TGTGCCAGCTCACTCTTCGGCAGGGGAAGCACAGATACGCAGTATTTT.

This clonotype was counted between two and nine times. CDR3 nucleotide sequence: TGTGCCAGCAGCTTAGTTGCCGGCAGAAACACTGAAGCTTTCTTT. This sequence encodes CASSLVAGRNTEAFF. The chain has TRBV7-3 and TRBJ1-1; D is uncertain. This CDR3 region has 15 residues. CDR1 is SGHTA, CDR2 FQGTGA, per germline. Trimming removed 2 bases from V and 2 bases from J, with 12 bases in between. Looking up the rest from reference TRBV7-3 and TRBJ1-1 gives the full variable domain: GAGVSQTPSNKVTEKGKYVELRCDPISGHTALYWYRQSLGQGPEFLIYFQGTGAADDSGLPNDRFFAVRPEGSVSTLKIQRTERGDSAVYLCASSLVAGRNTEAFFGQGTRLTVV.

This clonotype was detected only a few times. V is TRBV10-3 and J is TRBJ2-7, with D unresolved. This CDR3 comprises 13 residues. V lost 3 bases and J 1 base, leaving 7 bases between the germline ends. CDR1 and CDR2 from the germline V gene are ENHRY and SYGVKD. The DNA of the CDR3 is TGTGCCATCAGTGAACAGCTATCCTACGAGCAGTACTTC. Its protein product is CAISEQLSYEQYF.

The CDR3 bases are TGTGCCAGCAGTGTGCAGGGGTTCTACGAGCAGTACTTC. This gives the protein CASSVQGFYEQYF. V and J are TRBV2 and TRBJ2-7, with a tentative D call TRBD1 (6 bases). Trimming pared 4 bases from V and 3 bases from J, leaving 10 bases between. Germline CDR1 is SNHLY and CDR2 is FYNNEI. This CDR3 has 13 amino acids.

This clonotype was seen a few times. This chain connects TRBV20-1 to TRBJ2-3, with D possibly being TRBD1 (5 bases). Germline V gene sequence: CDR1 DFQATT, CDR2 SNEGSKA (reference sequence). The CDR3 is 13 residues long. CDR3 protein: CSAYNGHTDTQYF. The CDR3 DNA reads TGCAGCGCCTACAACGGACACACAGATACGCAGTATTTT.

This clonotype showed up just a few times. The V gene is TRBV18, the J gene TRBJ2-7, with TRBD1 as a possible D gene (6 bases). V lost 3 bases to trimming and J lost 1 base, with 13 bases between them. Germline V lookup: CDR1 KGHSH, CDR2 LQKENI. The CDR3 sequence is 15 residues long. CDR3 coding DNA: TGTGCCAGCTCACCTAAAGGGGGTGAGTCCTACGAGCAGTACTTC. Residues: CASSPKGGESYEQYF.

There are many counts of this clonotype. J is TRBJ2-5 and V is TRBV29-1; D may be TRBD1 (5 bases). V shed 3 bases and J shed 1 base, with 15 bases lying between them. Germline-derived CDR1 and CDR2 are SQVTM and ANQGSEA. The CDR3 runs to 15 residues. The CDR3 sequence: CSVEGPPGLQETQYF. In DNA, the CDR3 is TGCAGCGTTGAGGGGCCACCGGGTCTCCAAGAGACCCAGTACTTC.

At least ten counts were recorded for this clonotype. V usage is TRBV4-2 and J usage is TRBJ2-2; D is perhaps TRBD2 (5 bases). Germline CDR1 is LGHNA and CDR2 is YNFKEQ. With 6 bases removed from V and 0 bases from J, the gap between germline ends came to 5 bases. The CDR3 is 13 residues long. CDR3 residues: CASREANTGELFF. CDR3 sequence (DNA): TGTGCCAGCAGGGAGGCGAACACCGGGGAGCTGTTTTTT.